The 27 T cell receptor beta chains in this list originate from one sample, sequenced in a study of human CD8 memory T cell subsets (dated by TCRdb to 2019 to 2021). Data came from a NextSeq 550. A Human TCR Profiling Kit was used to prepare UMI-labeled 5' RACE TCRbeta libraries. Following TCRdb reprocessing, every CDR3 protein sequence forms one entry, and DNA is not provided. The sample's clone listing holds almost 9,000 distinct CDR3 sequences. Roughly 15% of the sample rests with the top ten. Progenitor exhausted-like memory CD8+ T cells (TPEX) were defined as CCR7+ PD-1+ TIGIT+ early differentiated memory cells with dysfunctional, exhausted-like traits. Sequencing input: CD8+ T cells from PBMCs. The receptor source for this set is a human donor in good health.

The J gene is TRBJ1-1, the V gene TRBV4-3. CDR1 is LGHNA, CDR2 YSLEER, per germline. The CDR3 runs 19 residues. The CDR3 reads CASSQESLALGDRNTEAFF.

CDR3 protein: CASSVGDTIYEQYF. This chain connects TRBV9 to TRBJ2-7; TCRdb's D gene call, TRBD1, goes unchecked for lack of DNA. Germline V gene sequence: CDR1 SGDLS, CDR2 YYNGEE. This CDR3 has 14 amino acids. Based on the CDR3 plus reference TRBV9 and TRBJ2-7, the full variable domain is DSGVTQTPKHLITATGQRVTLRCSPRSGDLSVYWYQQSLDQGLQFLIQYYNGEERAKGNILERFSAQQFPDLHSELNLSSLELGDSALYFCASSVGDTIYEQYFGPGTRLTVT.

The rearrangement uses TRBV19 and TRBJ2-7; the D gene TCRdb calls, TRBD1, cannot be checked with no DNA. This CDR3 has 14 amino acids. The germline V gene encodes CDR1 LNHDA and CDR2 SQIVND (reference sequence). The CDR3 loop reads CASKIRDNHYEQYF.

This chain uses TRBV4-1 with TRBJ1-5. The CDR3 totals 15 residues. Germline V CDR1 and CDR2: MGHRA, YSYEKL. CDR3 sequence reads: CASSQEEVLNQPQHF.

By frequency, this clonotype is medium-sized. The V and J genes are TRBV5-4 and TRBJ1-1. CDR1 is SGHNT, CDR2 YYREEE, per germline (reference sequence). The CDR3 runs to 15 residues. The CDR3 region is CASSWGEGMNTEAFF.

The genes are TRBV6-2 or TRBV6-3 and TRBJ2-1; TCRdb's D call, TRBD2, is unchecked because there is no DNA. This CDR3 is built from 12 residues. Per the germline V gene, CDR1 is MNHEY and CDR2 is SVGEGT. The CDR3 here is CASSYPANEQFF.

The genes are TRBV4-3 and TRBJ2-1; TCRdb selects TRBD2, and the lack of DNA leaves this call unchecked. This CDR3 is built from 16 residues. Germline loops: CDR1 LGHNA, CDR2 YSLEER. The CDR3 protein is CASSQVAGGPYNEQFF.

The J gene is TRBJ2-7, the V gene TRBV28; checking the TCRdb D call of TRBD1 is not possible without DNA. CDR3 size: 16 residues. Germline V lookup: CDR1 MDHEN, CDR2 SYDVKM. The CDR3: CASSQRGGQGVHEQYF.

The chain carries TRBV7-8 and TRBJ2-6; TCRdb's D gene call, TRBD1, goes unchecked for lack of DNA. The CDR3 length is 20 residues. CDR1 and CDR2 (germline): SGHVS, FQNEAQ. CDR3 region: CASSLALAGDTPSGANVLTF. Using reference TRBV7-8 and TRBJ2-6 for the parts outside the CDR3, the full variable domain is GAGVSQSPRYKVAKRGQDVALRCDPISGHVSLFWYQQALGQGPEFLTYFQNEAQLDKSGLPSDRFFAERPEGSVSTLKIQRTQQEDSAVYLCASSLALAGDTPSGANVLTFGAGSRLTVL.

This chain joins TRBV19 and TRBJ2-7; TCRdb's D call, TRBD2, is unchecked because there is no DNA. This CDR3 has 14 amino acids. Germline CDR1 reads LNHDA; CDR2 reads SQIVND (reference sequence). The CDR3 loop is CASSSGSTPYEQYF.

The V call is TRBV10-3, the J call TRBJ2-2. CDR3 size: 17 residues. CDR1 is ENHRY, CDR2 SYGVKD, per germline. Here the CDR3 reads CAISDVADPSNTGELFF.

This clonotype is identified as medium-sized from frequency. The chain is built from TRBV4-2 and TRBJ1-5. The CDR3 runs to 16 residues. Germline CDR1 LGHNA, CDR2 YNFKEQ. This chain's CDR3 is CASSQVSDSSNQPQHF.

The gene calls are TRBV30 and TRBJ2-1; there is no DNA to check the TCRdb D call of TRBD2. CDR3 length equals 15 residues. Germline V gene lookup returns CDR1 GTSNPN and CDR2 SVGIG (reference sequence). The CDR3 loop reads CAWRGDSGSHNEQFF.

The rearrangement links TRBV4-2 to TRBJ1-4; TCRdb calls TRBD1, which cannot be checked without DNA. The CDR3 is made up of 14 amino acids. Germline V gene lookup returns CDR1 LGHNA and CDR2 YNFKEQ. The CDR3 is CASSQEAGDEKLFF.

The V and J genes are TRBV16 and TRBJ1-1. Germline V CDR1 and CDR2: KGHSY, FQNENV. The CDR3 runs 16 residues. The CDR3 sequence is CASSLYTPGFDPEAFF.

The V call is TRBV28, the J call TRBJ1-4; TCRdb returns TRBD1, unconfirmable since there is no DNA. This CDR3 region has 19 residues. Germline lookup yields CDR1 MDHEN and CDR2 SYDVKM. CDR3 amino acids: CASSFPTRQAWATNEKLFF.

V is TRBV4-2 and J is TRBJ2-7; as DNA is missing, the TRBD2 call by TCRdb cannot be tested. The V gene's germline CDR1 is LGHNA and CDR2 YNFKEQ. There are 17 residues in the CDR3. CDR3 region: CASSQDRASGRNYEQYF.

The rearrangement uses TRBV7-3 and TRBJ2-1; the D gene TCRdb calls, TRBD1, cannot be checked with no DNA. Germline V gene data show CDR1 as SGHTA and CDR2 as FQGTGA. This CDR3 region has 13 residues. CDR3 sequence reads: CASSSWTPAGQFF. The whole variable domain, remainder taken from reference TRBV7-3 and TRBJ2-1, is GAGVSQTPSNKVTEKGKYVELRCDPISGHTALYWYRQSLGQGPEFLIYFQGTGAADDSGLPNDRFFAVRPEGSVSTLKIQRTERGDSAVYLCASSSWTPAGQFFGPGTRLTVL.

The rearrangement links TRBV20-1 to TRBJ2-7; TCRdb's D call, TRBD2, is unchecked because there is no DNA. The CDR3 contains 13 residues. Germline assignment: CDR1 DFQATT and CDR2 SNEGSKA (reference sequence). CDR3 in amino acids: CSARPSGGTEQYF.

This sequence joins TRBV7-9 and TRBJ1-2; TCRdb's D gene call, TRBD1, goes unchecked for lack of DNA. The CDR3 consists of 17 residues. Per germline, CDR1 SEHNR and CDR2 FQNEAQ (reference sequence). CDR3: CASSPRQASTPNYGYTF.

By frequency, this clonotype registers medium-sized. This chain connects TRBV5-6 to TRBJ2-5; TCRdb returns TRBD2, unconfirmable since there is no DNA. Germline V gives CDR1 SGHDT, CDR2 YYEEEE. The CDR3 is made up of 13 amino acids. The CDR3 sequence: CASSFSSGETQYF.

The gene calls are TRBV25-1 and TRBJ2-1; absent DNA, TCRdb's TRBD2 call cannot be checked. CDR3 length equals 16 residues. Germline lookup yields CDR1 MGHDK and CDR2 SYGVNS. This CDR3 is CASSTVSGGLLNEQFF.

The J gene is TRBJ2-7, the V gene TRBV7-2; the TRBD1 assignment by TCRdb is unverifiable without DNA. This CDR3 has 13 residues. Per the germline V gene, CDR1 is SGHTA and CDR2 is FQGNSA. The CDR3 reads CASSLVRAPEQYF.

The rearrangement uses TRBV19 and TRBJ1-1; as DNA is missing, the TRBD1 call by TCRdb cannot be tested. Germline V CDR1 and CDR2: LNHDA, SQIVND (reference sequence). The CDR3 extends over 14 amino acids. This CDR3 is CASSMVLGVTEAFF. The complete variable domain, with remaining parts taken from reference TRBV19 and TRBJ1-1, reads DGGITQSPKYLFRKEGQNVTLSCEQNLNHDAMYWYRQDPGQGLRLIYYSQIVNDFQKGDIAEGYSVSREKKESFPLTVTSAQKNPTAFYLCASSMVLGVTEAFFGQGTRLTVV.

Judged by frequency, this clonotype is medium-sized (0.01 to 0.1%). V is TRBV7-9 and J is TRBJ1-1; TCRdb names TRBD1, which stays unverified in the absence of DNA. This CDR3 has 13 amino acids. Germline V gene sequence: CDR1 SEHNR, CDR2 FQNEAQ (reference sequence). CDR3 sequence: CASSLMGAAEAFF.

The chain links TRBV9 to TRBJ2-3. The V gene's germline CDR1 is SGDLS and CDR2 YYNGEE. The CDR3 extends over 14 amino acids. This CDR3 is CASTTTTGTDTQYF.

CDR3 sequence: CASSLEVGPDNEQFF. The V and J genes are TRBV7-3 and TRBJ2-1; there is no DNA to check the TCRdb D call of TRBD1. Per the germline V gene, CDR1 is SGHTA and CDR2 is FQGTGA. CDR3 length: 15 amino acids.